This passage covers 5 T cell receptor beta chains from one sample sequenced in a study of blood T cells in healthy people across ages. Primers used in a second PCR of about 7 to 11 cycles were a sample-barcoded 5' primer and a J-beta primer mix. MiXCR, applied by TCRdb to the 5' RACE reads, yields one record per CDR3 protein. The sample has more than 750,000 distinct CDR3 sequences; 29% are singletons. This same sample was also taken into another study, of T cells of mothers and their children.

What was sequenced was blood. The receptors shown here come from a woman in her 40s in good health.

This clonotype appeared many times. J is TRBJ2-4 and V is TRBV28; 7 positions agree with TRBD1. The V segment lost 2 bases and the J segment 10 bases; nucleotides outside the gene matches: 5. The CDR3 sequence is 13 residues long. Germline V CDR1 and CDR2: MDHEN, SYDVKM. CDR3 nucleotide sequence: TGTGCCAGCAGTTTAGGACAGGACAGGATTCAGTACTTC. This encodes CASSLGQDRIQYF.

This clonotype was observed many times. V usage is TRBV7-9 and J usage is TRBJ2-7; no firm D call. The CDR3 is made up of 13 amino acids. V lost 5 bases, J lost 2 bases, and 10 bases lay in between. CDR1 is SEHNR, CDR2 FQNEAQ, per germline (reference sequence). DNA of the CDR3: TGTGCCAGCAGCCCGACCCGTACCTACGAGCAGTACTTC. As protein: CASSPTRTYEQYF.

This clonotype has more than one count but fewer than ten. V and J are TRBV11-3 and TRBJ2-1; D unclear. Looked up from germline, CDR1 is SGHNT and CDR2 is YENEEA. CDR3 length: 15 residues. The germline V and J ends were trimmed by 5 bases and 6 bases, with 17 bases remaining between them. CDR3 loop: CASSHGERRTNEQFF. CDR3 nucleotides: TGTGCCAGCAGCCACGGCGAACGCCGTACCAATGAGCAGTTCTTC. Filled out from reference TRBV11-3 and TRBJ2-1, the complete variable domain reads EAGVVQSPRYKIIEKKQPVAFWCNPISGHNTLYWYLQNLGQGPELLIRYENEEAVDDSQLPKDRFSAERLKGVDSTLKIQPAELGDSAVYLCASSHGERRTNEQFFGPGTRLTVL.

This chain connects TRBV19 to TRBJ2-6, with TRBD1 as a possible D gene (5 bases). From germline, CDR1 is LNHDA and CDR2 SQIVND (reference sequence). The germline V and J ends were trimmed by 3 bases and 2 bases, with 17 bases remaining between them. This CDR3 region has 18 residues. The DNA for the CDR3 is TGTGCCAGTAGTATCTCTGGACACTCACACCCTGGGGCCAACGTCCTGACTTTC. Its protein product is CASSISGHSHPGANVLTF.

This clonotype was detected a few times. This chain uses TRBV28 with TRBJ2-5; D is tentatively TRBD1 or TRBD2 (5 bases each). The CDR3 spans 15 residues. Trimming stripped 8 bases from V and 1 base from J, with 17 bases between. From germline, CDR1 is MDHEN and CDR2 SYDVKM. DNA of the CDR3: TGTGCCAGCCGGGGCAGGCGAATCCCCCAAGAGACCCAGTACTTC. The encoded protein is CASRGRRIPQETQYF.